Given below is one T cell receptor beta chain in context. Distinct nucleotide sequences in the sample also encode this CDR3. Per the authors' pipeline: Reference gene primer amplification in the assay estimated nucleated cell counts. Sequenced by immunoSEQ multiplex PCR; TCRdb stores in-frame clones only, minus some. That table furnishes V, J and clone size, whereas the DNA furnished D and trimming. This repertoire shows hundreds of thousands of clones, around 87% found once; its top ten account for 7.8%. This specimen comes from a study of blood T cell repertoires in COVID-19. Study information: Whether acute or convalescent, the COVID-19 samples came from the United States, Italy and Spain. The cDNA or gDNA used as material had been derived from T cells, B-cell-depleted T cells, or PBMCs.

Specimen: peripheral blood. The sequence was collected from a woman in her 50s who had recovered from COVID-19.

The CDR3 sequence is CSVVRQMNTEAFF. CDR3 sequence (DNA): TGCAGCGTTGTAAGACAGATGAACACTGAAGCTTTCTTT. The chain uses TRBV29-1 and TRBJ1-1, with D tentatively TRBD1 (5 bases). V lost 4 bases and J lost 0, with 9 bases in between. The CDR3 length is 13 residues. Germline CDR1 is SQVTM and CDR2 is ANQGSEA.